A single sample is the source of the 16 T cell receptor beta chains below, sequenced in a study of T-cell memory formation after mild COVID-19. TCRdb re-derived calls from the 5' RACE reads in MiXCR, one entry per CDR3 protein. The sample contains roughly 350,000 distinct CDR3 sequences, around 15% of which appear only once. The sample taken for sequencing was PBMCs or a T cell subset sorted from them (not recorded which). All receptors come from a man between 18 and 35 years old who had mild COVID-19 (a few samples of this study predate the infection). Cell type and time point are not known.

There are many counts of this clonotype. The CDR3 DNA sequence: TGTGCCACCCGAAGACAGGGCTCGGGGTTAGACATTCAGTACTTC. It is translated as CATRRQGSGLDIQYF. The chain joins TRBV10-3 to TRBJ2-4; 7 positions match TRBD1. Germline trimming cut 10 bases from V and 8 bases from J; bases unmatched to any gene: 17. There are 15 residues in the CDR3. Germline CDR1 and CDR2: ENHRY and SYGVKD.

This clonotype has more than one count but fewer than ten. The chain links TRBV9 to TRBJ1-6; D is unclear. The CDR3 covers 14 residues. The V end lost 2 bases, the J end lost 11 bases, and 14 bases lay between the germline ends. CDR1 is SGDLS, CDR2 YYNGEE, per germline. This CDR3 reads CASSVQSEPAPLHF. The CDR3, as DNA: TGTGCCAGCAGCGTCCAATCGGAGCCGGCACCCCTCCACTTT.

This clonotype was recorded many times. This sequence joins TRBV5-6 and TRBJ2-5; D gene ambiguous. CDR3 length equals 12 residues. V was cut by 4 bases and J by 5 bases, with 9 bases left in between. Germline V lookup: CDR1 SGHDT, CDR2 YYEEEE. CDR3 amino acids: CASSPLRETQYF. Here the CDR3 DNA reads TGTGCCAGCAGCCCACTACGGGAGACCCAGTACTTC.

For the CDR3, the DNA is TGTGCCAGCAGCTTAGCGCTAGGGGTCAAGGGATACGAGCAGTACTTC. As protein: CASSLALGVKGYEQYF. The V call is TRBV7-6, the J call TRBJ2-7, with D possibly TRBD1 on 5 matching bases. The CDR3 consists of 16 residues. V was trimmed by 0 bases and J by 4 bases, leaving 16 bases between them. CDR1 is SGHVS, CDR2 FNYEAQ, per germline.

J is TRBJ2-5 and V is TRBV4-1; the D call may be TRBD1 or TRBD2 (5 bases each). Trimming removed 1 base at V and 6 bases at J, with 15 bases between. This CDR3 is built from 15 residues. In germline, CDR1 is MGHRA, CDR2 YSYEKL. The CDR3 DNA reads TGCGCCAGCAGCCAAGCCGCCGGGGCGGTGAAGACCCAGTACTTC. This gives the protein CASSQAAGAVKTQYF.

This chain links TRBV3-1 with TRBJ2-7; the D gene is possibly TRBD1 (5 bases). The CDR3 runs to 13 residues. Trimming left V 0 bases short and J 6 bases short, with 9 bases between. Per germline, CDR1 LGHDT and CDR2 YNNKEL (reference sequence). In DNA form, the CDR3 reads TGTGCCAGCAGCCAAGACAGGGATAGCGAGCAGTACTTC. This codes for CASSQDRDSEQYF.

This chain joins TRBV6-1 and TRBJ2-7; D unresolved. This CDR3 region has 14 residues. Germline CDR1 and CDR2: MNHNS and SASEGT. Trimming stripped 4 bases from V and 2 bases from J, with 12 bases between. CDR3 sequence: CASSVPDGTYEQYF. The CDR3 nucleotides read TGTGCCAGCAGTGTCCCCGACGGAACCTACGAGCAGTACTTC.

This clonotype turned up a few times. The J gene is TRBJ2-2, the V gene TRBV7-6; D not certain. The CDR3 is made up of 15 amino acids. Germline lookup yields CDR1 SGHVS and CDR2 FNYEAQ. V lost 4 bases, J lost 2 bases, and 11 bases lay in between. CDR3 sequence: CASSSLDGNTGELFF. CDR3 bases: TGTGCCAGCAGCTCCCTGGACGGAAACACCGGGGAGCTGTTTTTT.

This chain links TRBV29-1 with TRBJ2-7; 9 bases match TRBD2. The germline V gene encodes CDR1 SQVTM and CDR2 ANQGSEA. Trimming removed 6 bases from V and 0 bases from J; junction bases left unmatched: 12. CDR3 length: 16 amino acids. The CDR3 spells CSVAGASGVRSYEQYF. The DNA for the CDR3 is TGCAGCGTGGCGGGCGCTAGCGGGGTCCGCTCCTACGAGCAGTACTTC.

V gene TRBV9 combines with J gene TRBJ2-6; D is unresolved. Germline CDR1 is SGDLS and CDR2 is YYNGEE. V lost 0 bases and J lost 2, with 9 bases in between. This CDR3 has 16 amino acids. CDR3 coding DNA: TGTGCCAGCAGCGTAGTTCTGGGTGCTGGGGCCAACGTCCTGACTTTC. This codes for CASSVVLGAGANVLTF. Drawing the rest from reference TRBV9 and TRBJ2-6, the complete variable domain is DSGVTQTPKHLITATGQRVTLRCSPRSGDLSVYWYQQSLDQGLQFLIQYYNGEERAKGNILERFSAQQFPDLHSELNLSSLELGDSALYFCASSVVLGAGANVLTFGAGSRLTVL.

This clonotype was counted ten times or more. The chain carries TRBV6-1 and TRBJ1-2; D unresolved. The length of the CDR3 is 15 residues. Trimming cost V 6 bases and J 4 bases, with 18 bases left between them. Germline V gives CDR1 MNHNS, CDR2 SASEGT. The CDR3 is CASRRTGDGSYGYTF. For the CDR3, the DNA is TGTGCCAGCAGACGGACCGGCGACGGATCCTATGGCTACACCTTC.

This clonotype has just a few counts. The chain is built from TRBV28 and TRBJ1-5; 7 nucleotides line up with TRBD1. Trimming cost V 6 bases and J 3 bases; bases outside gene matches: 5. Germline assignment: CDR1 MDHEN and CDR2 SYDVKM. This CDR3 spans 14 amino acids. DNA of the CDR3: TGTGCCAGCAGCCCAGGGGGGTACAATCAGCCCCAGCATTTT. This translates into CASSPGGYNQPQHF. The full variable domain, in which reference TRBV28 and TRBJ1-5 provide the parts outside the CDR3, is DVKVTQSSRYLVKRTGEKVFLECVQDMDHENMFWYRQDPGLGLRLIYFSYDVKMKEKGDIPEGYSVSREKKERFSLILESASTNQTSMYLCASSPGGYNQPQHFGDGTRLSIL.

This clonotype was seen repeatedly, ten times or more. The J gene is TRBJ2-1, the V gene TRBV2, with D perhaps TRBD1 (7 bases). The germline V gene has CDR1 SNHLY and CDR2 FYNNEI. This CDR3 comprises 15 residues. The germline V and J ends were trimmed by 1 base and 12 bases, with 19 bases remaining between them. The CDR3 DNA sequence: TGTGCCAGCAGTGAAGGTCTACAGGGGCTTAGCGGGCAGTTCTTC. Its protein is CASSEGLQGLSGQFF.

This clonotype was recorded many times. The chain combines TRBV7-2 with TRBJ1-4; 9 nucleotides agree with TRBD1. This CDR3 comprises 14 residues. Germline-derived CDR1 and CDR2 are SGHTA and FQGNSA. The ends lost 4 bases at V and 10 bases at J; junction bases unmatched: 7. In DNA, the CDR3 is TGTGCCAGCAGCTCCGGTGGGACAGGGAGAAAACTGTTTTTT. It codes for CASSSGGTGRKLFF. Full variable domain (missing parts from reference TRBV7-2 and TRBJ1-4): GAGVSQSPSNKVTEKGKDVELRCDPISGHTALYWYRQSLGQGLEFLIYFQGNSAPDKSGLPSDRFSAERTGGSVSTLTIQRTQQEDSAVYLCASSSGGTGRKLFFGSGTQLSVL.

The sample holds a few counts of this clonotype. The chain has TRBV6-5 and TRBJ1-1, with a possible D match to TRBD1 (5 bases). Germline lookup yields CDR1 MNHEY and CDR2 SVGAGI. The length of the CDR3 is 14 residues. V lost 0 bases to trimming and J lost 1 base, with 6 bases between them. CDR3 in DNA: TGTGCCAGCAGTTACTCCGGGACGAACACTGAAGCTTTCTTT. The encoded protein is CASSYSGTNTEAFF.

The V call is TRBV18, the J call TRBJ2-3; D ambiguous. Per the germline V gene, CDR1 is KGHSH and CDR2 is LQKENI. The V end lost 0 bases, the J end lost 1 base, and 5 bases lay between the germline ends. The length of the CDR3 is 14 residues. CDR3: CASSPPPGTDTQYF. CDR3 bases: TGTGCCAGCTCACCACCGCCAGGCACAGATACGCAGTATTTT.